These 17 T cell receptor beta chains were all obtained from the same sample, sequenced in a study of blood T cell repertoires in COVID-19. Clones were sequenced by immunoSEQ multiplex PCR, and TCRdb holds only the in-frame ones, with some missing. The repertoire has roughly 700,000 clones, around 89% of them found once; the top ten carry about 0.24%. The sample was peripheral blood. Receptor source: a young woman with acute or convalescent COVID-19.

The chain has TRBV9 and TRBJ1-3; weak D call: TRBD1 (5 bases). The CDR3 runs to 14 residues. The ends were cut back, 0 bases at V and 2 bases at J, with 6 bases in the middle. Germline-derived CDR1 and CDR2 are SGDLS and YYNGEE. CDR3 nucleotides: TGTGCCAGCAGCGTAGTAGGGGCTGGAAACACCATATATTTT. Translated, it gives CASSVVGAGNTIYF.

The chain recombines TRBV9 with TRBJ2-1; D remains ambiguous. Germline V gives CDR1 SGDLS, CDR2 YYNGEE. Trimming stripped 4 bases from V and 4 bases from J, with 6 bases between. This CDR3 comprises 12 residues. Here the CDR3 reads CASSPYYNEQFF. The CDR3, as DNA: TGTGCCAGCAGCCCCTATTACAATGAGCAGTTCTTC.

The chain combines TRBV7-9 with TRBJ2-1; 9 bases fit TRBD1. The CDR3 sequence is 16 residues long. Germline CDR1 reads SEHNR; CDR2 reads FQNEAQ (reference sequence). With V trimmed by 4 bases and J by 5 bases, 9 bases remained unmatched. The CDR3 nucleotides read TGTGCCAGCAGCTCCCCCGGGACAGGGATCCACAATGAGCAGTTCTTC. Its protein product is CASSSPGTGIHNEQFF.

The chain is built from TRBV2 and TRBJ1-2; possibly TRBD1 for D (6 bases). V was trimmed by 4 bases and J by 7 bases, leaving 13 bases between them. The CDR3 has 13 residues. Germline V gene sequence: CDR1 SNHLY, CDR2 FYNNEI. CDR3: CASSGTALFGYTF. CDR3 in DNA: TGTGCCAGCAGTGGGACAGCACTATTTGGCTACACCTTC.

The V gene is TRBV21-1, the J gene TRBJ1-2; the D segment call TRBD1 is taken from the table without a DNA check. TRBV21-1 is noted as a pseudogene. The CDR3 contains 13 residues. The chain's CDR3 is CASSRDRFHGYTF. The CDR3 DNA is TGTGCCAGCAGCCGGGACAGGTTTCATGGCTACACCTTC.

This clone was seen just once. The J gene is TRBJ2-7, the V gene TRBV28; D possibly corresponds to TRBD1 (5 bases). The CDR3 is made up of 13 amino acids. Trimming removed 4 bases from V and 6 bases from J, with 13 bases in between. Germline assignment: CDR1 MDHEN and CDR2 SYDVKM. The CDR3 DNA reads TGTGCCAGCAGTTCGCAGGGAAACGGCGAGCAGTACTTC. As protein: CASSSQGNGEQYF.

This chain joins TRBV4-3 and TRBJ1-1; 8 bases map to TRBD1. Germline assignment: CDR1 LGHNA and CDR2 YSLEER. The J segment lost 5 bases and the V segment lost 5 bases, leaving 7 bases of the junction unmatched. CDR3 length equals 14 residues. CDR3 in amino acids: CASSFDRGATEAFF. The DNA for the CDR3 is TGCGCCAGCAGCTTCGACAGGGGTGCAACTGAAGCTTTCTTT.

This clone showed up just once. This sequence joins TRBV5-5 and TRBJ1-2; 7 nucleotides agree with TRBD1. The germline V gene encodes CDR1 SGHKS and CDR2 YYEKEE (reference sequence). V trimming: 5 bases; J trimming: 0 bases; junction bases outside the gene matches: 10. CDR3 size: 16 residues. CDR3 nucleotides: TGTGCCAGCAGTTCAACAGGGGCGCCACCTAACTATGGCTACACCTTC. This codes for CASSSTGAPPNYGYTF. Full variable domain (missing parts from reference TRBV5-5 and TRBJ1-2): DAGVTQSPTHLIKTRGQQVTLRCSPISGHKSVSWYQQVLGQGPQFIFQYYEKEERGRGNFPDRFSARQFPNYSSELNVNALLLGDSALYLCASSSTGAPPNYGYTFGSGTRLTVV.

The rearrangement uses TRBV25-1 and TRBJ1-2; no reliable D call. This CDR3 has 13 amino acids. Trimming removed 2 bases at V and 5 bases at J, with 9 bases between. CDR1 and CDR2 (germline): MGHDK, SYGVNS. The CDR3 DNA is TGTGCCAGCAGTGAAGGCGCGGGGTATGGCTACACCTTC. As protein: CASSEGAGYGYTF.

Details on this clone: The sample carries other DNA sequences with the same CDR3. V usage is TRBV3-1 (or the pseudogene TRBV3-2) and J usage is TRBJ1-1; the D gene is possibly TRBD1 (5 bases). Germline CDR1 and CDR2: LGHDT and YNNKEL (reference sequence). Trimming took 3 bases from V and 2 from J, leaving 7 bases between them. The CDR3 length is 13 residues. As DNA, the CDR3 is TGTGCCAGCAGCCATCAGGGCAACACTGAAGCTTTCTTT. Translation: CASSHQGNTEAFF.

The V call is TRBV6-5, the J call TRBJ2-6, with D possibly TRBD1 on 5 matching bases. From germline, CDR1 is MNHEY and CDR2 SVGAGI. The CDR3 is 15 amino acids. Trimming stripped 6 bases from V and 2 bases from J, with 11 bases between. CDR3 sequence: CASSPRRAGANVLTF. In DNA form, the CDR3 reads TGTGCCAGCAGCCCCCGCAGGGCTGGGGCCAACGTCCTGACTTTC.

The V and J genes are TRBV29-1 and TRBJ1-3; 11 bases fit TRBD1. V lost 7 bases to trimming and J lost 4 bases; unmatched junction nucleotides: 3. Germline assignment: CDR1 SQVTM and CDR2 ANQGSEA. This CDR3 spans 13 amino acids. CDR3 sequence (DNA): TGCAGCGGGGGACAGGGGGAAGGAAACACCATATATTTT. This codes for CSGGQGEGNTIYF. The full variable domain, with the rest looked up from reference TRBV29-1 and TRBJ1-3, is SAVISQKPSRDICQRGTSLTIQCQVDSQVTMMFWYRQQPGQSLTLIATANQGSEATYESGFVIDKFPISRPNLTFSTLTVSNMSPEDSSIYLCSGGQGEGNTIYFGEGSWLTVV.

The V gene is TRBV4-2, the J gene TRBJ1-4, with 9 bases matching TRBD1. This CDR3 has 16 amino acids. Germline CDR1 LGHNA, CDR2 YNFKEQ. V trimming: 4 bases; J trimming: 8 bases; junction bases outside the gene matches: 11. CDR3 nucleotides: TGTGCCAGCAGCCCCTCGGACAGGGGAGGGGAAGAAAAACTGTTTTTT. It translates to CASSPSDRGGEEKLFF.

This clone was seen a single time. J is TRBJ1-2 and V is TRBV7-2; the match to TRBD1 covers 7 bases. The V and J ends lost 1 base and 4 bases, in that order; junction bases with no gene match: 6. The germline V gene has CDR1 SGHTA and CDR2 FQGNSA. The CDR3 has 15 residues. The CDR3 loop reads CASSLDRGSGYGYTF. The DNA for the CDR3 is TGTGCCAGCAGCTTAGACAGGGGCTCGGGCTATGGCTACACCTTC.

The CDR3 DNA follows: TGCGCCAGCAGCCTGCAGGGTTTCACTGAAGCTTTCTTT. It yields the protein CASSLQGFTEAFF. The rearrangement links TRBV5-1 to TRBJ1-1; a weak D match, TRBD1 (5 bases). Germline CDR1 and CDR2: SGHRS and YFSETQ. V lost 4 bases to trimming and J lost 4 bases, with 11 bases between them. The CDR3 contains 13 residues.

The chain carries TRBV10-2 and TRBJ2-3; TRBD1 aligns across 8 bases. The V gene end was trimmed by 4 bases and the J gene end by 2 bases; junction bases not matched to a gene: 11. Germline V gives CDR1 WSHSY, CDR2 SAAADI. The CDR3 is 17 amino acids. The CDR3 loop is CASSAPAIRGPTDTQYF. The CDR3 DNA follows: TGCGCCAGCAGTGCGCCCGCAATCAGGGGGCCCACAGATACGCAGTATTTT.

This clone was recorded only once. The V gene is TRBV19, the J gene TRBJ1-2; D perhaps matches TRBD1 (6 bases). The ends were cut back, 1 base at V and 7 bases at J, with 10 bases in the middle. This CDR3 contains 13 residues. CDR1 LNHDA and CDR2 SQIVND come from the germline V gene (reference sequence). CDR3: CASSIAGAIGYTF. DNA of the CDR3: TGTGCCAGTAGTATAGCAGGGGCAATTGGCTACACCTTC.